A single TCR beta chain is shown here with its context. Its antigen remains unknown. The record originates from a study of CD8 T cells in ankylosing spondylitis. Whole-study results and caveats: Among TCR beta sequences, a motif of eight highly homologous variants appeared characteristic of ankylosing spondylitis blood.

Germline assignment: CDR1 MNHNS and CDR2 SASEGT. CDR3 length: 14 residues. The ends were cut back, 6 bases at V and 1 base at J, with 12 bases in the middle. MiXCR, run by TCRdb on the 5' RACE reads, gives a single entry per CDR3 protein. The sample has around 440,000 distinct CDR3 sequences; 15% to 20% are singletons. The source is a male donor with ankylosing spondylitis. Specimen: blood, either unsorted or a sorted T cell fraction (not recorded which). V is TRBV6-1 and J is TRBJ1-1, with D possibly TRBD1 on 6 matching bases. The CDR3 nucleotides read TGTGCCAGCAGCCGGACAGCAAAGAACACTGAAGCTTTCTTT. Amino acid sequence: CASSRTAKNTEAFF.